A selection of T cell receptor beta chains follows, all from one sample in a study of metastatic and nonmetastatic thyroid tumors. With MiXCR, TCRdb called clones anew from the PCR reads. The sample holds 20,000 to 25,000 clones, more than 30% seen once. Specimen: blood. The receptors were gathered from a male donor with papillary thyroid cancer or a benign thyroid nodule (not recorded which). Some clones in this sample may be carry-over from other donors' samples. Both conserved end residues are part of each CDR3. The order of the fields is J gene, clone size, V gene, D gene, CDR3 DNA, CDR3 protein. A D gene is named only where the DNA matches it firmly. Not all rows give a size; the values are once, few, many and, for expanded clones, a class.

>TRBJ2-1|many|TRBV30|TRBD2
TGTGCCTGGGGGGGAGAGCGGGATTGGGATGAGCAGTTCTTC
CAWGGERDWDEQFF
>TRBJ1-5|.|TRBV4-1|TRBD1
TGCGCCAGCAGCCAAGGTTGGGGAGACAGGGGTTACCAGCCCCAGCATTTT
CASSQGWGDRGYQPQHF
>TRBJ2-7|.|TRBV19|TRBD1
TGTGCCAGTAGTGAAGGGACAGGGGGCCACGAGCAGTACTTC
CASSEGTGGHEQYF
>TRBJ2-5|few|TRBV19|.
TGTGCCAGTAGTAAGGGGAAGACCCAGTACTTC
CASSKGKTQYF
>TRBJ2-1|many|TRBV7-2|.
TGTGCCAGCAGCTTAGGACAAGGGGGGACGTATGAGCAGTTCTTC
CASSLGQGGTYEQFF
>TRBJ2-2|few|TRBV5-1|.
TGCGCCAGCAGCTCGGACGTCCGAGGCACCGGGGAGCTGTTTTTT
CASSSDVRGTGELFF
>TRBJ1-3|.|TRBV24-1|.
TGTGCCACCAGTGCGGGACCCTCCTCTGGAAACACCATATATTTT
CATSAGPSSGNTIYF
>TRBJ2-3|.|TRBV20-1|.
TGCAGTGCTAGTAGTCGAGCAGGAGATACGCAGTATTTT
CSASSRAGDTQYF
>TRBJ2-3|few|TRBV12-3/TRBV12-4|.
TGTGCCAGCACCTCGACATTCCGCACAGATACGCAGTATTTT
CASTSTFRTDTQYF
>TRBJ2-2|.|TRBV7-2|TRBD1
TGTTCCAGCACCCAGATCCAGGGGGCCGGCGGGGAGCTGTTTTTT
CSSTQIQGAGGELFF
>TRBJ1-2|few|TRBV6-1|TRBD1
TGTGCCAGCAATAGACAGGGGGGGAACTATGGCTACACCTTC
CASNRQGGNYGYTF
>TRBJ2-1|many|TRBV10-3|TRBD1
TGTGCCCTCCGGACAGGGTCCGACAATGAGCAGTTCTTC
CALRTGSDNEQFF
>TRBJ2-2|.|TRBV5-1|TRBD1
TGCGCCAGCAGCTCACAGGGGTCGAACACCGGGGAGCTGTTTTTT
CASSSQGSNTGELFF
>TRBJ1-1|.|TRBV24-1|.
TGTGCCACCAGTGAGACGGGGGCGGAAGCTTTCTTT
CATSETGAEAFF
>TRBJ2-4|.|TRBV5-6|.
TGTGCCAGCAGCTTCGAGGGAGGTCGGTCCTTAGCCAAAAACATTCAGTACTTC
CASSFEGGRSLAKNIQYF
>TRBJ2-1|many|TRBV28|.
TGTGCCAGCAGTCCCAGGGGGAGGAACTGGGTGCAGTTCTTC
CASSPRGRNWVQFF
>TRBJ2-7|many|TRBV20-1|.
TGCAGTGCTAGTAAACCGACTAGCTACGAGCAGTACTTC
CSASKPTSYEQYF
>TRBJ2-7|medium-sized|TRBV4-2|.
TGTGCCAGCAGCCAAGACGAAAAGGGAAACTACGAGCAGTACTTC
CASSQDEKGNYEQYF
>TRBJ2-1|few|TRBV6-1|TRBD2
TGTGCCAGCAGACCTAGCGGGGGGGCTGATGAGCAGTTCTTC
CASRPSGGADEQFF
>TRBJ2-1|.|TRBV5-1|TRBD2
TGCGCCAGCAGCGCGGGACTAGCGGGAGGCGTTGAGCAGTTCTTC
CASSAGLAGGVEQFF
>TRBJ2-2|medium-sized|TRBV28|TRBD1
TGTGCCAGCCATAGACAGGGGTACACCGGGGAGCTGTTTTTT
CASHRQGYTGELFF
>TRBJ1-2|.|TRBV5-1|.
TGCGCCAGCAGCTGGGTAATAGGGCAGCGTAACTATGGCTACACCTTC
CASSWVIGQRNYGYTF
>TRBJ2-7|.|TRBV20-1|TRBD1
TGCAGTGCTTCACAGGGGGCCCTTCAAACCTACGAGCAGTACTTC
CSASQGALQTYEQYF
>TRBJ2-7|medium-sized|TRBV20-1|TRBD2
TGCAGTGCTGACGGCTCGGGGGGGGGGCGCGTATACGAGCAGTACTTC
CSADGSGGGRVYEQYF
>TRBJ2-1|many|TRBV20-1|TRBD2
TGCAGTGCTAGAGATATAGCGGGAATAGTGGGGAATGAGCAGTTCTTC
CSARDIAGIVGNEQFF
>TRBJ2-1|.|TRBV3-1|.
TGTGCCAGCAGCCAAGGGCCCGCTAGTTCAGGGGAGCAGTTCTTC
CASSQGPASSGEQFF
>TRBJ2-7|.|TRBV20-1|TRBD1
TGCAGTGCTAGAGATCTTGGGACAGAATACGAGCAGTACTTC
CSARDLGTEYEQYF
>TRBJ2-5|.|TRBV6-2/TRBV6-3|TRBD2
TGTGCCAGCGCCCTCCCTACTAGCGGCTCTACCCTCCAAGAGACCCAGTACTTC
CASALPTSGSTLQETQYF
>TRBJ1-1|.|TRBV6-1|TRBD1
TGTGCCAGCAGTCCGGGACAGGGGGTCACTGAAGCTTTCTTT
CASSPGQGVTEAFF
>TRBJ2-7|.|TRBV9|.
TGTGCCAGCAGCGTAGTCGAACTCGCTAGTGAGCAGTACTTC
CASSVVELASEQYF
>TRBJ1-1|few|TRBV7-9|.
TGTGCCAGCAGCCCGGCATTTGAAGCTTTCTTT
CASSPAFEAFF
>TRBJ1-1|medium-sized|TRBV2|.
TGTGCCAGCACTGACCTGGGGGTAGAGAACACTGAAGCTTTCTTT
CASTDLGVENTEAFF
>TRBJ2-5|.|TRBV12-5|.
TGTGCGGGGCTCGGGGGCCGTGACCAAGAGACCCAGTACTTC
CAGLGGRDQETQYF
>TRBJ2-7|.|TRBV4-3|.
TGCGCCAGCAGCCAAGATTGGGTGGGCAGGGCAAGCTCCTACGAGCAGTACTTC
CASSQDWVGRASSYEQYF
>TRBJ2-1|medium-sized|TRBV11-2|.
TGTGCCAGCAGCTTAGAGAGCAGTGGATTCTACAATGAGCAGTTCTTC
CASSLESSGFYNEQFF
>TRBJ2-7|.|TRBV13|.
TGTGCCAGCAGCTTAGGAGGCGGGGGCGGCTACGAGCAGTACTTC
CASSLGGGGGYEQYF
>TRBJ2-3|few|TRBV6-4|TRBD2
TGTGCCAGCAGCCAGTCGGGAGGGGAGTCAGATACGCAGTATTTT
CASSQSGGESDTQYF
>TRBJ1-2|.|TRBV20-1|.
TGCAGTGCTAGAGGGATATCCGGCTATGGCTACACCTTC
CSARGISGYGYTF
>TRBJ1-6|medium-sized|TRBV27|.
TGTGCCAGCGGGAGGGGGAGTTCACCCCTCCACTTT
CASGRGSSPLHF
>TRBJ2-7|few|TRBV27|TRBD2
TGTGCCAGCAGTCCTTGGGAGGGCCAAAGCTCCTACGAGCAGTACTTC
CASSPWEGQSSYEQYF
>TRBJ2-7|.|TRBV12-3/TRBV12-4|.
TGTGCCAGCAGTTTCCACACGCTCGAGCAGTACTTC
CASSFHTLEQYF
>TRBJ2-3|.|TRBV28|.
TGTGCCAGCTCCATAGGAGGGGGGGCAGATACGCAGTATTTT
CASSIGGGADTQYF
>TRBJ1-2|once|TRBV7-9|.
TGTGCCAGCAGCTTAGAAACAGGGAACTATGGCTACACCTTC
CASSLETGNYGYTF
>TRBJ2-3|many|TRBV27|TRBD2
TGTGCCAGCAGTCCTATCGCCCCCCAGTTTATAGGACTAGCGGGAGGCGATACGCAGTATTTT
CASSPIAPQFIGLAGGDTQYF
>TRBJ1-2|many|TRBV28|.
TGTGCCAGCAGTTTGGAAAACTATGGCTACACCTTC
CASSLENYGYTF
>TRBJ1-1|.|TRBV20-1|TRBD1
TGCAGTGCTAGTTTGGGACAGGGGCAGGTGGGGGCTTTCTTT
CSASLGQGQVGAFF
>TRBJ1-5|few|TRBV6-1|TRBD1
TGTGCCAGCAGTGTCACAGGGGCGTATCAGCCCCAGCATTTT
CASSVTGAYQPQHF
>TRBJ1-2|few|TRBV28|.
TGTGCCAGCAGTTCGTCTGGGACCCCTCCTGCTGGCTATGGCTACACCTTC
CASSSSGTPPAGYGYTF
>TRBJ2-7|once|TRBV20-1|.
TGCAGTGCTAGAGATGATACAGGGAACTACGAGCAGTACTTC
CSARDDTGNYEQYF
>TRBJ1-1|few|TRBV2|.
TGTGCCAGCAGTCAGGGAGAAAACACTGAAGCTTTCTTT
CASSQGENTEAFF